This T cell receptor beta chain was sequenced for a study of beta chain features in type 1 diabetes. Study observations and caveats: Over-representation of high TCR-expressing cells was a possible consequence of cDNA sequencing. Any HLA effect on TCRB rearrangement was left unresolved by small sub-analyses. PCR, the amplification step, might favor shorter templates, equally in patients and controls.

The authors reverse transcribed all of the isolated RNA, so sequencing captured expressed TCRB transcripts. Sequencing used immunoSEQ multiplex PCR; TCRdb keeps in-frame clones, though not all of them. Of 200,000 to 250,000 clones in the sample, roughly an eighth were seen once. This clone came up many times. Its antigen remains unidentified. CD45RO/CCR7/CD25/CD127/CD95/CD27 staining was used to isolate CD4+ naive, central memory, regulatory and stem cell-like memory cells by sorting. The CDR3 is 13 residues long. The germline V gene has CDR1 SQVTM and CDR2 ANQGSEA. Trimming pared 4 bases from V and 2 bases from J, leaving 8 bases between.

The sequence was collected from a woman in her thirties or forties in good health. Sequencing input: naive CD4+ T cells from blood. The rearrangement joins TRBV29-1 to TRBJ2-2, with D uncertain. The CDR3 nucleotides read TGCAGCGTTGCGTTCTCCAACACCGGGGAGCTGTTTTTT. Protein product: CSVAFSNTGELFF.